Listed here is a single T cell receptor (beta chain). Its antigen is not known. The data derive from a study of cytomegalovirus exposure and HLA in healthy donors. Study observations and caveats: It has been reported that TCR beta sequences accurately predicted the HLA-A and HLA-B alleles of most subjects. TCR beta chain V- and J-gene trimming was linked, in a later analysis, to a missense variant in DCLRE1C.

The germline V gene encodes CDR1 ENHRY and CDR2 SYGVKD. The CDR3 is 15 amino acids. V lost 6 bases and J lost 4; bases outside the gene matches: 6. Regarding donors, all were healthy bone marrow donors. Both 60 Vbeta primers and 13 Jbeta primers went into the PCR. Only in-frame clones appear in the TCRdb table, and some are missing; sequencing was by immunoSEQ multiplex PCR. The sample lists approximately 160,000 clones, 80% occurring once. This TCR was recovered from a human donor in good health. The J gene is TRBJ2-3, the V gene TRBV10-3, with TRBD2 identical over 11 bases. Sequenced: PBMCs. DNA of the CDR3: TGTGCCATCAGAACCGGGACTAGCGGTCCAGATACGCAGTATTTT. It specifies CAIRTGTSGPDTQYF.